A selection of T cell receptor beta chains follows, all from one sample in a study of regulatory T cells in long-lasting Graves disease. TCRdb re-analysed the multiplex PCR reads in MiXCR, keeping a single row per CDR3 protein. The top ten hold 20% to 25% of the sample, which has some 560,000 distinct CDR3 sequences, about 16% seen once. The data were also submitted as part of a second study, on T cells in Graves' hyperthyroidism and ophthalmopathy.

The sample was peripheral blood mononuclear cells (PBMCs), taken at new diagnosis, from a patient treated with antithyroid drugs. Receptors originate from a woman aged 40 to 65 with Graves disease. The CDR3 runs from the conserved cysteine through the conserved F or W. The order of the fields is V gene, D gene, clone size, J gene, CDR3 protein, CDR3 DNA. A D gene is named only where the DNA matches it firmly. The size field is filled for only some rows; it gives once, few, many or a size class.

TRBV9	TRBD1	few	TRBJ1-2	CASSSSAGTGKGYTF	TGTGCCAGCAGCTCCTCTGCCGGGACAGGGAAGGGCTACACCTTC
TRBV19	-	few	TRBJ2-6	CASSIGSGVSGANVLTF	TGTGCCAGTAGTATTGGAAGCGGAGTCTCTGGGGCCAACGTCCTGACTTTC
TRBV7-8	TRBD2	many	TRBJ2-1	CASSLEASGGPQFF	TGTGCCAGCAGCTTAGAGGCTAGCGGGGGGCCACAGTTCTTC
TRBV20-1	TRBD1	few	TRBJ2-7	CSAPTGGSYEQYF	TGCAGTGCTCCGACAGGGGGCTCCTACGAGCAGTACTTC
TRBV7-2	-	few	TRBJ1-5	CASTLSLNQPQHF	TGTGCCAGCACCCTTTCCCTCAATCAGCCCCAGCATTTT
TRBV5-1	TRBD1	few	TRBJ2-2	CAGGTGTGELFF	TGCGCCGGCGGGACAGGCACCGGGGAGCTGTTTTTT
TRBV29-1	TRBD2	many	TRBJ2-1	CSTRESGGALDEQFF	TGCAGCACAAGAGAAAGCGGGGGGGCGTTGGATGAGCAGTTCTTC
TRBV28	-	many	TRBJ2-7	CASSLEVPYEQYF	TGTGCCAGCAGTTTGGAGGTCCCCTACGAGCAGTACTTC
TRBV7-9	TRBD2	few	TRBJ2-2	CASSPPSSGGASGELFF	TGTGCCAGCAGCCCCCCCTCAAGCGGGGGGGCCTCCGGGGAGCTGTTTTTT
TRBV10-3	-	-	TRBJ1-2	CAISESFGTRYGYTF	TGTGCCATCAGTGAGTCTTTTGGGACGCGCTATGGCTACACCTTC
TRBV6-1	-	many	TRBJ2-7	CASTRAGGAFEQYF	TGTGCCAGCACGAGGGCCGGTGGGGCCTTCGAGCAGTACTTC
TRBV6-5	-	-	TRBJ2-6	CASSYSIGSGANVLTF	TGTGCCAGCAGTTACTCGATAGGGTCTGGGGCCAACGTCCTGACTTTC
TRBV9	-	-	TRBJ1-2	CASSVFETPNYGYTF	TGTGCCAGCAGCGTATTCGAGACACCTAACTATGGCTACACCTTC
TRBV10-3	TRBD1	many	TRBJ2-7	CAISEYGQGAYEQYF	TGTGCCATCAGTGAGTATGGACAGGGAGCCTACGAGCAGTACTTC
TRBV7-9	-	many	TRBJ1-3	CASSAAPSLTIYF	TGTGCCAGCAGCGCGGCTCCGTCACTCACCATATATTTT
TRBV18	TRBD2	-	TRBJ2-6	CASSPPAGGNSGANVLTF	TGTGCCAGCTCACCACCAGCGGGGGGAAACTCTGGGGCCAACGTCCTGACTTTC
TRBV28	-	many	TRBJ2-5	CASSFISGSETQYF	TGTGCCAGCAGTTTTATATCGGGCTCAGAGACCCAGTACTTC
TRBV27	-	few	TRBJ2-3	CASSFRRVNTDTQYF	TGTGCCAGCAGTTTCCGGCGGGTTAACACAGATACGCAGTATTTT
TRBV10-3	-	-	TRBJ2-2	CAISALGQNTGELFF	TGTGCCATCAGTGCCCTAGGTCAGAACACCGGGGAGCTGTTTTTT
TRBV7-3	-	many	TRBJ1-1	CASSPNVRTEAFF	TGTGCCAGCAGCCCAAATGTCCGGACTGAAGCTTTCTTT
TRBV12-3/TRBV12-4	TRBD2	many	TRBJ2-1	CASRSGGNEQFF	TGTGCCAGCAGAAGCGGGGGGAATGAGCAGTTCTTC
TRBV30	-	few	TRBJ2-1	CAWSSNEQFF	TGTGCCTGGAGCAGCAATGAGCAGTTCTTC
TRBV4-1	-	-	TRBJ2-7	CARSQDTGGQGEQYF	TGCGCCAGGAGCCAAGATACGGGCGGACAAGGCGAGCAGTACTTC
TRBV28	-	many	TRBJ2-7	CASSVPGGSDEQYF	TGTGCCAGCAGTGTCCCAGGGGGGTCGGACGAGCAGTACTTC
TRBV12-3/TRBV12-4	-	many	TRBJ2-3	CASTWGRQGITDTQYF	TGTGCCAGCACCTGGGGGAGGCAGGGCATCACAGATACGCAGTATTTT
TRBV7-2	-	few	TRBJ1-1	CASSLQRGNTEAFF	TGTGCCAGCAGCTTGCAACGAGGGAACACTGAAGCTTTCTTT
TRBV4-1	-	-	TRBJ1-5	CASSNQGGGNQPQHF	TGCGCCAGCAGCAACCAGGGTGGAGGCAATCAGCCCCAGCATTTT
TRBV6-6	TRBD2	few	TRBJ2-1	CASSYSGLAGGNEQFF	TGTGCCAGCAGTTACTCGGGACTAGCGGGGGGCAATGAGCAGTTCTTC
TRBV19	TRBD1	-	TRBJ2-3	CASVDRVGTDTQYF	TGTGCCAGTGTGGACAGGGTGGGCACAGATACGCAGTATTTT
TRBV25-1	-	-	TRBJ2-1	CASARVHNEQFF	TGTGCCAGCGCGAGGGTCCACAATGAGCAGTTCTTC
TRBV11-2	TRBD2	many	TRBJ2-7	CASRKAGGELYEQYF	TGTGCCAGCAGAAAAGCTGGGGGGGAGCTGTACGAGCAGTACTTC
TRBV28	-	-	TRBJ1-2	CASSLSGQLNGYTF	TGTGCCAGCAGTTTATCAGGACAGCTGAATGGCTACACCTTC
TRBV7-3	-	few	TRBJ1-5	CASSLDQYQPQHF	TGTGCCAGCAGCCTAGACCAATATCAGCCCCAGCATTTT
TRBV4-1	TRBD1	few	TRBJ2-7	CASSQATGEYEQYF	TGCGCCAGCAGCCAAGCAACAGGGGAATACGAGCAGTACTTC
TRBV12-3/TRBV12-4	-	many	TRBJ1-3	CASSFIGISGNTIYF	TGTGCCAGCAGTTTTATCGGTATCTCTGGAAACACCATATATTTT
TRBV7-8	TRBD2	many	TRBJ2-7	CASSLAASGGGLAYNEQYF	TGTGCCAGCAGCTTGGCGGCGTCCGGGGGGGGACTCGCTTATAACGAGCAGTACTTC
TRBV30	TRBD1	many	TRBJ1-2	CACSTGPVGYTF	TGTGCCTGCTCGACAGGGCCCGTCGGCTACACCTTC
TRBV6-1	TRBD1	many	TRBJ1-4	CASSTGQGGEKLFF	TGTGCCAGCAGCACGGGACAGGGTGGTGAAAAACTGTTTTTT
TRBV28	-	many	TRBJ1-2	CASSLEQTSYGYTF	TGTGCCAGCAGTTTAGAACAGACCAGCTATGGCTACACCTTC
TRBV29-1	-	-	TRBJ2-5	CSVDGGDRSGETQYF	TGCAGCGTTGATGGGGGAGACAGGTCTGGAGAGACCCAGTACTTC
TRBV2	TRBD2	-	TRBJ2-5	CASSEGGGLGETQYF	TGTGCCAGCAGTGAAGGGGGGGGGTTGGGAGAGACCCAGTACTTC
TRBV6-1	-	many	TRBJ1-1	CASRALSTGRDTEAFF	TGTGCCAGCAGGGCTCTTAGTACAGGGAGGGACACTGAAGCTTTCTTT
TRBV4-2	-	few	TRBJ1-2	CASSQDGGEAGYTF	TGTGCCAGCAGCCAAGATGGCGGGGAAGCTGGCTACACCTTC
TRBV12-3/TRBV12-4	-	many	TRBJ2-1	CASSMPGDRGEQFF	TGTGCCAGCAGTATGCCAGGGGACCGCGGTGAGCAGTTCTTC
TRBV7-2	-	-	TRBJ1-1	CASSPDSAGRNTEAFF	TGTGCCAGCAGCCCTGACAGTGCCGGTAGGAACACTGAAGCTTTCTTT
TRBV6-9	-	-	TRBJ1-5	CASSSYSSNQPQHF	TGTGCCAGCAGTTCGTACAGTAGCAATCAGCCCCAGCATTTT
TRBV11-3	TRBD1	many	TRBJ2-1	CASGAGTVIYNEQFF	TGTGCCAGCGGCGCCGGGACAGTCATTTACAATGAGCAGTTCTTC
TRBV2	TRBD2	once	TRBJ2-7	CASSASSGGPYEQYF	TGTGCCAGCAGTGCGTCTAGCGGGGGACCCTACGAGCAGTACTTC
TRBV10-3	-	-	TRBJ2-2	CAINDDPTGELFF	TGTGCCATCAACGACGACCCGACCGGGGAGCTGTTTTTT
TRBV4-1	TRBD1	few	TRBJ2-3	CASSHRQGASSTDTQYF	TGCGCCAGCAGTCATCGACAGGGAGCTTCTAGCACAGATACGCAGTATTTT
TRBV6-2/TRBV6-3	TRBD2	-	TRBJ2-1	CASSRPGLSYNEQFF	TGTGCCAGCAGTCGCCCGGGACTATCCTACAATGAGCAGTTCTTC
TRBV18	TRBD1	many	TRBJ1-1	CASSPDRGNLREAFF	TGTGCCAGCTCACCGGACAGGGGGAACCTCAGGGAAGCTTTCTTT
TRBV20-1	TRBD2	few	TRBJ2-3	CSARDSGGSTDTQYF	TGCAGTGCTCGGGATAGCGGGGGTTCCACAGATACGCAGTATTTT
TRBV6-1	TRBD1	many	TRBJ2-5	CASRGQGGETQYF	TGTGCCAGCAGGGGACAGGGCGGGGAGACCCAGTACTTC
TRBV7-2	-	few	TRBJ1-2	CASNSGGAGDYGYTF	TGTGCCAGCAATTCGGGGGGCGCGGGGGACTATGGCTACACCTTC
TRBV7-2	-	-	TRBJ1-1	CASSFFRRTLNTEAFF	TGTGCCAGCAGCTTTTTTAGGAGAACTCTGAACACTGAAGCTTTCTTT
TRBV2	TRBD1	few	TRBJ1-6	CASSEEGQGFNSPLHF	TGTGCCAGCAGTGAAGAGGGACAGGGCTTTAATTCACCCCTCCACTTT
TRBV18	TRBD2	few	TRBJ2-3	CASYGLAGGRTDTQYF	TGTGCCAGCTACGGACTAGCGGGGGGCCGCACAGATACGCAGTATTTT
TRBV24-1	-	many	TRBJ2-1	CATSDTTGSSYNEQFF	TGTGCCACCAGTGATACGACAGGCAGCTCCTACAATGAGCAGTTCTTC
TRBV5-1	TRBD2	few	TRBJ2-7	CASSGPGGTGEQYF	TGCGCCAGCAGCGGCCCCGGGGGGACCGGCGAGCAGTACTTC